This TCR beta chain was captured in a study of breast tumors, draining lymph nodes, adjacent tissues. This clonotype was observed at least ten times. A single record per CDR3 protein comes from TCRdb applying MiXCR to the multiplex PCR reads. In the table there are under 250,000 distinct CDR3 sequences, roughly 32% of which are singletons. This CDR3 contains 15 residues. V was clipped by 3 bases and J by 2 bases, with 8 bases between them. Axillary draining lymph nodes of breast cancer patients supplied the node samples. V usage is TRBV12-3 or TRBV12-4 and J usage is TRBJ2-6; D uncertain. The TCR comes from a female donor with breast cancer. Some clones in this sample may be carry-over from other donors' samples. The sequencing input was axillary lymph node tissue. CDR3 in DNA: TGTGCCAGCAGTTTCACCGATACTGGGGCCAACGTCCTGACTTTC. Its translation: CASSFTDTGANVLTF.